This T cell receptor beta chain is drawn from a study of T cells expressing NK-cell markers. Study as a whole: The TCR beta repertoires were obtained from sorted CD3+CD56+NKG2C+, CD3+CD56+NKG2C- and CD3+CD56-NKG2C+ T cells. General study points: Whether expanded NKG2C+ T cell clones recognized HCMV stayed uncertain. In 5 to 7 donors, dominant NKG2C+ clonotypes were about 1.0-7.5% of CD8+ T cells.

With regard to this clonotype: Its antigen is not identified.

The germline V gene encodes CDR1 SNHLY and CDR2 FYNNEI. CDR3 length: 18 amino acids. TCRdb derives one entry per CDR3 protein from the 5' RACE reads, leaving out DNA. The repertoire shows about 400,000 distinct CDR3 sequences; the top ten hold 9.5% to 12%. The specimen was blood T cells: a sorted CD56 or NKG2C T cell subset, CD4+ or CD8+ T cells, or bulk PBMC T cells (not recorded which). The chain has TRBV2 and TRBJ2-3; TCRdb picks TRBD2, but there is no DNA to check that call. The sequence came from a woman aged 50 to 60 in good health. The CDR3 spells CASSENGLAGGPTDTQYF.